This T cell receptor (beta chain) was recorded in a study of cytomegalovirus exposure and HLA in healthy donors. Study-wide points: Cytomegalovirus status was reportedly diagnosed by the classifier with high specificity and sensitivity. Within a later analysis, the majority of CMV-associated TCR beta chains appeared HLA-restricted. Upon later analysis, TCR association rates were observed to vary by HLA locus, being highest for DRB1 and lowest for HLA-C.

The CDR3 consists of 14 residues. Per germline, CDR1 SEHNR and CDR2 FQNEAQ (reference sequence). V lost 0 bases and J 5 bases, leaving 10 bases between the germline ends. As to this clone: Its antigen remains unidentified.

The PCR used 60 Vbeta and 13 Jbeta primers. TCRdb's table, derived via immunoSEQ multiplex PCR, lists solely in-frame clones and lacks some. The sample yields about 130,000 clones, roughly 70% seen once. Sequenced: PBMCs. The chain joins TRBV7-9 to TRBJ1-1; tentatively, D is TRBD1 (6 bases). The clonotype comes from a man between 18 and 29 years old in good health and CMV-seropositive. This CDR3 is CASSLAGQFTEAFF. The DNA of the CDR3 is TGTGCCAGCAGCTTAGCCGGACAGTTTACTGAAGCTTTCTTT.